Shown below are 13 T cell receptor beta chains from a single sample sequenced in a study of blood T cell repertoires in COVID-19. TCRdb's table, derived via immunoSEQ multiplex PCR, lists solely in-frame clones and lacks some. The sample includes some 11,000 clones, over 70% of them seen just once. The sample consisted of peripheral blood. Receptors were obtained from a man aged 80 or over with acute or convalescent COVID-19.

The chain joins TRBV20-1 to TRBJ2-5; D uncertain. In germline, CDR1 is DFQATT, CDR2 SNEGSKA (reference sequence). V was shortened by 6 bases and J by 3 bases, with 8 bases between the two germline ends. The CDR3 covers 11 residues. Written as DNA, the CDR3 is TGCAGTGCATACTACAAAGAGACCCAGTACTTC. It yields the protein CSAYYKETQYF.

The chain couples TRBV14 to TRBJ2-1; D uncertain. Trimming shortened V by 1 base and J by 5 bases, and 9 bases separated the two germline ends. The V gene's germline CDR1 is SGHDN and CDR2 FVKESK. This CDR3 is built from 14 residues. This CDR3 reads CASSQVEEHNEQFF. The DNA of the CDR3 is TGTGCCAGCAGCCAAGTTGAGGAGCACAATGAGCAGTTCTTC.

The chain joins TRBV7-2 to TRBJ1-1, with D hard to call. CDR3 length: 14 amino acids. Trimming removed 5 bases at V and 4 bases at J, with 14 bases between. The germline CDR1 and CDR2 sequences are SGHTA and FQGNSA. CDR3 nucleotide sequence: TGTGCCAGCAGCACACGAACCGGACTCACTGAAGCTTTCTTT. It codes for CASSTRTGLTEAFF.

This clone appeared a single time. CDR3 sequence reads: CATSGQHKGLNQPQHF. In nucleotides, the CDR3 is TGTGCCACCAGCGGACAGCACAAGGGATTGAATCAGCCCCAGCATTTT. This rearrangement joins TRBV15 to TRBJ1-5; weak D call: TRBD1 (6 bases). CDR1 and CDR2 (germline): LNHNV, YYDKDF (reference sequence). Trimming removed 5 bases at V and 4 bases at J, with 18 bases between. The CDR3 consists of 16 residues.

CDR3 in amino acids: CASSSRGALAYEQYF. The CDR3 DNA reads TGTGCCAGCAGCTCACGTGGGGCCCTAGCCTACGAGCAGTACTTC. The chain recombines TRBV6-5 with TRBJ2-7; D perhaps matches TRBD1 (5 bases). The germline CDR1 and CDR2 sequences are MNHEY and SVGAGI. Trimming shortened V by 6 bases and J by 2 bases, and 17 bases separated the two germline ends. The CDR3 runs 15 residues.

As DNA, the CDR3 is TGTGCCAGCAGCGAACGCGGGGGCTCCTATAATTCACCCCTCCACTTT. Its translation is CASSERGGSYNSPLHF. The rearrangement uses TRBV9 and TRBJ1-6; D may be TRBD1 (5 bases). The germline V gene has CDR1 SGDLS and CDR2 YYNGEE. Trimming shortened V by 3 bases and J by 0 bases, and 10 bases separated the two germline ends. This CDR3 has 16 amino acids.

This clone is a singleton in its sample. This chain connects TRBV5-4 to TRBJ2-1; 8 bases match TRBD2. V dropped 5 bases and J dropped 5; count of bases not matched to a gene: 9. Germline CDR1 and CDR2: SGHNT and YYREEE (reference sequence). This CDR3 has 15 amino acids. The CDR3 loop reads CASSREGRGDNEQFF. The CDR3 coding sequence is TGTGCCAGCAGTCGAGAAGGGCGGGGGGACAATGAGCAGTTCTTC.

The chain has TRBV3-1 (or the pseudogene TRBV3-2) and TRBJ2-5, with D unresolved. The germline gives CDR1 LGHDT, CDR2 YNNKEL (reference sequence). Trimming stripped 0 bases from V and 5 bases from J, with 13 bases between. The CDR3 is 15 amino acids. CDR3 in amino acids: CASSQDSGPQETQYF. The CDR3 DNA reads as TGTGCCAGCAGCCAAGATTCGGGTCCTCAGGAGACCCAGTACTTC.

Many counts were recorded for this clone. The chain combines TRBV7-8 with TRBJ2-1; 9 nucleotides line up with TRBD1. This CDR3 region has 19 residues. Germline assignment: CDR1 SGHVS and CDR2 FQNEAQ. V gave up 2 bases and J gave up 5 bases; unmatched junction bases: 16. Written as DNA, the CDR3 is TGTGCCAGCAGCTTAAGACCGTCTCCGGGACAGGGTTCGCACAATGAGCAGTTCTTC. Translating it yields CASSLRPSPGQGSHNEQFF.

The chain links TRBV27 to TRBJ1-5; TRBD1 agrees at 11 bases. Germline V CDR1 and CDR2: MNHEY, SMNVEV (reference sequence). This CDR3 has 13 amino acids. V trimming: 8 bases; J trimming: 7 bases; junction bases outside the gene matches: 4. Here the CDR3 reads CASRGQGGQPQHF. The CDR3 DNA reads TGTGCCAGCCGGGGACAGGGGGGACAGCCCCAGCATTTT.

There are many counts of this clone. This chain uses TRBV30 with TRBJ1-2, with D perhaps TRBD1 (6 bases). This CDR3 is 14 amino acids long. Germline lookup yields CDR1 GTSNPN and CDR2 SVGIG (reference sequence). With 3 bases removed from V and 8 bases from J, the gap between germline ends came to 19 bases. The CDR3 protein is CAWSRPGAGEGYTF. CDR3 DNA sequence: TGTGCCTGGAGCCGGCCAGGGGCAGGAGAAGGCTACACCTTC.

This chain links TRBV6-2 or TRBV6-3 with TRBJ2-1; the D is unclear. The ends were cut back, 0 bases at V and 7 bases at J, with 10 bases in the middle. There are 14 residues in the CDR3. CDR1 is MNHEY and CDR2 is SVGEGT in the germline V gene. Here the CDR3 DNA reads TGTGCCAGCAGTTACTCGCAGTCGTTGAATGAGCAGTTCTTC. Amino acids: CASSYSQSLNEQFF.

The genes are TRBV7-9 and TRBJ1-3; D is unclear. The CDR3 spans 16 residues. The germline CDR1 and CDR2 sequences are SEHNR and FQNEAQ (reference sequence). Between the trimmed V and J ends, which lost 5 bases and 3 bases, there was a span of 17 bases. CDR3: CASSPSGESVGNTIYF. The DNA for the CDR3 is TGTGCCAGCAGCCCCAGTGGAGAGTCGGTTGGAAACACCATATATTTT.